This T cell receptor (beta chain) was retrieved from a study of PD-L1 blockade in urothelial cancer. Libraries were prepared by immunoSEQ multiplex PCR; TCRdb keeps only in-frame clonotypes and omits some of them. Here the sample spans about 82,000 clones, 87% being singletons. This receptor was identified in a woman in her seventies with urothelial cancer. The sample here was PBMCs, taken around atezolizumab (anti-PD-L1) treatment.

The CDR3 region has the DNA TGCGCCAGCAGCTTGGCCCAGTCAGGGGATGAGCAGTTCTTC. Translation gives CASSLAQSGDEQFF. V usage is TRBV5-1 and J usage is TRBJ2-1, with D possibly being TRBD1 (6 bases). The CDR3 spans 14 residues. Trimming removed 0 bases from V and 8 bases from J, with 12 bases in between. The germline V gene has CDR1 SGHRS and CDR2 YFSETQ.